This TCR beta chain was identified during a study of identical twins. This clonotype was picked up a small number of times. TCRdb re-called the 5' RACE reads with MiXCR, one entry per CDR3 protein. The sample shows hundreds of thousands of distinct CDR3 sequences, more than 6.5% of them seen only once. These same records also appear under a second study, on yellow fever vaccine responses in identical twins.

Sequencing input: PBMCs. The TCR sequence derives from a woman aged 18-35 years in good health.

The CDR3 sequence: CASSQGMGESYEQYF. In DNA, the CDR3 is TGCGCCAGCAGCCAGGGTATGGGGGAATCCTACGAGCAGTACTTC. The chain has TRBV4-1 and TRBJ2-7; tentatively, D is TRBD1 or TRBD2 (5 bases each). Germline V CDR1 and CDR2: MGHRA, YSYEKL. With 3 bases removed from V and 1 base from J, the gap between germline ends came to 13 bases. CDR3 length equals 15 residues.